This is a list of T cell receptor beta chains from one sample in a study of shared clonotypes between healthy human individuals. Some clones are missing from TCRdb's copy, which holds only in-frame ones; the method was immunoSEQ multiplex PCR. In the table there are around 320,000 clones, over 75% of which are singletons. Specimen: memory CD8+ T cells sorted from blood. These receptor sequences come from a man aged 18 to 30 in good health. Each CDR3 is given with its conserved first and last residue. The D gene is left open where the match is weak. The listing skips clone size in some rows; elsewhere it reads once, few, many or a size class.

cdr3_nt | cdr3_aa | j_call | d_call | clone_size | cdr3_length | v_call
TGTGCCAGCAGTGGGCGGGACCCCGAGCAGTACTTC | CASSGRDPEQYF | TRBJ2-7 | . | . | 12 | TRBV25-1
TGTGCCAGCAGCCCAGGGGGCGGGGAATTCTACGAGCAGTACTTC | CASSPGGGEFYEQYF | TRBJ2-7 | TRBD1 | . | 15 | TRBV11-3
TGTGCCAGCACCCCGACAGGGATTGGGGGTTGGACTGAAGCTTTCTTT | CASTPTGIGGWTEAFF | TRBJ1-1 | TRBD1 | . | 16 | TRBV28
TGTGCCAGCAGCGTCTCGGACAGGGGGGAAAACTATGGCTACACCTTC | CASSVSDRGENYGYTF | TRBJ1-2 | TRBD1 | . | 16 | TRBV9
TGTGCCAGCAGCGTAGGTGATAACACTGAAGCTTTCTTT | CASSVGDNTEAFF | TRBJ1-1 | . | . | 13 | TRBV9
TGTGCCAGCAGCTTGGTGGGCTCACCCCTCCACTTT | CASSLVGSPLHF | TRBJ1-6 | . | . | 12 | TRBV5-4
TGCGCCAGCAGTGAGTCGAGGGCTAGCGGGAGGACCGAGCAGTACTTC | CASSESRASGRTEQYF | TRBJ2-7 | TRBD2 | . | 16 | TRBV10-2
TGTGCCAGCAATAGTGGGGCAGGGGCCGGTTCACCCCTCCACTTT | CASNSGAGAGSPLHF | TRBJ1-6 | . | once | 15 | TRBV27
TGTGCCAGCAGCCTAGCCGAAGGACGGTCTTATAATTCACCCCTCCACTTT | CASSLAEGRSYNSPLHF | TRBJ1-6 | . | . | 17 | TRBV27
TGCGCCAGCAGCCAAGGGACAGGGCTCGGCACAGATACGCAGTATTTT | CASSQGTGLGTDTQYF | TRBJ2-3 | TRBD1 | . | 16 | TRBV5-1
TGTGCTAGTGGTATGGACGGCCGGCGAGATGGCTACACCTTC | CASGMDGRRDGYTF | TRBJ1-2 | . | . | 14 | TRBV12-5
TGCGCCAGCAGCCAAGATGAGAGAGGGGAGGTCACCGGGGAGCTGTTTTTT | CASSQDERGEVTGELFF | TRBJ2-2 | . | . | 17 | TRBV4-3
TGTGCCAGCAGGCGCAGGGGGTCCTACACTGAAGCTTTCTTT | CASRRRGSYTEAFF | TRBJ1-1 | TRBD1 | . | 14 | TRBV28
TGCGCCTTACGGACTAGCGGCCTCCTATACGAGCAGTACTTC | CALRTSGLLYEQYF | TRBJ2-7 | TRBD2 | . | 14 | TRBV10-1
TGTGCCAGCTCACCAGACAGATCGAGAACCTACGAGCAGTACTTC | CASSPDRSRTYEQYF | TRBJ2-7 | . | . | 15 | TRBV18
TGTGCCATCGAACCCGGGGAGGGGACCTACGAGCAGTACTTC | CAIEPGEGTYEQYF | TRBJ2-7 | TRBD2 | . | 14 | TRBV6-1
TGTGCCAGTACCTCCATGTTTAGGGGAGAGGGTGAGCAGTTCTTC | CASTSMFRGEGEQFF | TRBJ2-1 | . | . | 15 | TRBV19
TGTGCCAGCAGTTACCTTGGATTCCAAGAGACCCAGTACTTC | CASSYLGFQETQYF | TRBJ2-5 | . | . | 14 | TRBV6-5
TGTGCCAGCAGCCCGCCAGACAGGGGGTATCACTATGGCTACACCTTC | CASSPPDRGYHYGYTF | TRBJ1-2 | TRBD1 | . | 16 | TRBV7-9
TGTGCCACCAGCAGCCCCGGGGGGCCCGGGGCCTATGGCTACACCTTC | CATSSPGGPGAYGYTF | TRBJ1-2 | . | . | 16 | TRBV15
TGTGCCAGCAGCCCCGACGGGAGCTCCTACGAGCAGTACTTC | CASSPDGSSYEQYF | TRBJ2-7 | . | . | 14 | TRBV28
TGTGCCAGCAGAGTCGGACAGTCTAATGAAAAACTGTTTTTT | CASRVGQSNEKLFF | TRBJ1-4 | . | . | 14 | TRBV27
TGTGCCAGCAGCTTCCAGGGGGCAGATACGCAGTATTTT | CASSFQGADTQYF | TRBJ2-3 | TRBD1 | . | 13 | TRBV5-4
TGTGCCAGCAGCCTCGAACTTCTAGACGCCTACGAGCAGTACTTC | CASSLELLDAYEQYF | TRBJ2-7 | . | . | 15 | TRBV7-2
TGTGCCAGCCAACCAGGTGGAGGGCACACTGAAGCTTTCTTT | CASQPGGGHTEAFF | TRBJ1-1 | . | . | 14 | TRBV2
TGTGCCAGCAGTTCCTGGACAGGGGGGGTCTACGAGCAGTACTTC | CASSSWTGGVYEQYF | TRBJ2-7 | TRBD1 | . | 15 | TRBV27
TGTGCCAGCAGTGGAGAGGGGACACAGAGCTCCTACGAGCAGTACTTC | CASSGEGTQSSYEQYF | TRBJ2-7 | . | . | 16 | TRBV6-1
TGCAGCGTTAGACAGGGATCCACCTACGAGCAGTACTTC | CSVRQGSTYEQYF | TRBJ2-7 | TRBD1 | . | 13 | TRBV29-1